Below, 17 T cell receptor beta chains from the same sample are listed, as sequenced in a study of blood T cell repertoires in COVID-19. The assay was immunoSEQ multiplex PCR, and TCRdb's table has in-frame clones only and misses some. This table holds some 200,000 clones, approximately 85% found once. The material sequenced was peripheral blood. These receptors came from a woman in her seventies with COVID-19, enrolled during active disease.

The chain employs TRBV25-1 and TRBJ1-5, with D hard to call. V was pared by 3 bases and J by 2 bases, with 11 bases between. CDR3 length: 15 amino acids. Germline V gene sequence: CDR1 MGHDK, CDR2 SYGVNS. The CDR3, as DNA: TGTGCCAGCAGTGATCCCGGGGAGGGCAATCAGCCCCAGCATTTT. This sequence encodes CASSDPGEGNQPQHF.

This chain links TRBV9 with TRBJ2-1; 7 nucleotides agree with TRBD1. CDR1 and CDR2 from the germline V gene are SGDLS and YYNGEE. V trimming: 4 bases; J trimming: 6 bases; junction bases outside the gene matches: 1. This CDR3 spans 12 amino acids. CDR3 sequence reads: CASSRDSNEQFF. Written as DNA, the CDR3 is TGTGCCAGCAGCCGGGACAGCAATGAGCAGTTCTTC.

The CDR3 nucleotides read TGTGCCAGCAGCAAAACGGGTCTGGGGGCGCGGTATGGCTACACCTTC. Translated: CASSKTGLGARYGYTF. This rearrangement joins TRBV21-1 to TRBJ1-2; the DNA was not compared with TRBD1, the D call given in the table. TRBV21-1 is a documented pseudogene. The CDR3 consists of 16 residues.

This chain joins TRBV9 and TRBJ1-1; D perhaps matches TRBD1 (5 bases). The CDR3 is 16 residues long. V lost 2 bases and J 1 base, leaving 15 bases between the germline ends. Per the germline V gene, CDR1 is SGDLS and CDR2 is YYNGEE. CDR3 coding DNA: TGTGCCAGCAGCGTTTTACCCGATGGACAGAACACTGAAGCTTTCTTT. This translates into CASSVLPDGQNTEAFF.

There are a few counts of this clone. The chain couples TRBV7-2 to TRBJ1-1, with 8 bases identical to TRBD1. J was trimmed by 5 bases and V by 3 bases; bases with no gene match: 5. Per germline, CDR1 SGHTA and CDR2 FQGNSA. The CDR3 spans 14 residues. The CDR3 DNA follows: TGTGCCAGCAGCTTTGGACAGGGACGAACTGAAGCTTTCTTT. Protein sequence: CASSFGQGRTEAFF.

The CDR3 protein is CATSRSLEPNTEAFF. The CDR3, as DNA: TGTGCCACCAGCCGAAGTCTGGAGCCAAACACTGAAGCTTTCTTT. This chain links TRBV15 with TRBJ1-1; D not certain. Trimming cost V 5 bases and J 2 bases, with 15 bases left between them. In germline, CDR1 is LNHNV, CDR2 YYDKDF (reference sequence). The CDR3 is made up of 15 amino acids.

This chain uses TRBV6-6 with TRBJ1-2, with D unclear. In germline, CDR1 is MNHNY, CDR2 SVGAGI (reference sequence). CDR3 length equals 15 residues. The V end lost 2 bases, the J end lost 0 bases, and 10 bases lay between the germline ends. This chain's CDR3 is CASSYVSLANYGYTF. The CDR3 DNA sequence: TGTGCCAGCAGTTACGTGAGTTTGGCTAACTATGGCTACACCTTC.

CDR3 region: CATSDRLAGGQDEQFF. CDR3 DNA: TGTGCCACCAGTGACCGATTAGCGGGGGGGCAGGATGAGCAGTTCTTC. The V and J genes are TRBV24-1 and TRBJ2-1, with 11 bases fitting TRBD2. V trimming: 4 bases; J trimming: 8 bases; junction bases outside the gene matches: 9. Germline CDR1 reads KGHDR; CDR2 reads SFDVKD. The CDR3 covers 16 residues.

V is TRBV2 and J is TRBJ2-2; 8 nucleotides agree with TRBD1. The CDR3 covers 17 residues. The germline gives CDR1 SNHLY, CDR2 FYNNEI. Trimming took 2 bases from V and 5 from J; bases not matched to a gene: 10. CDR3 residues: CASSESNRRQGTGELFF. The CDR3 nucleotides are TGTGCCAGCAGTGAAAGCAATAGGCGACAGGGGACCGGGGAGCTGTTTTTT.

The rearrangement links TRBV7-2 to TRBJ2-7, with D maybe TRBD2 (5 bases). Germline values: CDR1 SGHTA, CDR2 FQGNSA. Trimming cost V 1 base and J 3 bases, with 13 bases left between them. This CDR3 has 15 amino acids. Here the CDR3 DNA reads TGTGCCAGCAGCTTAGGAGCCGGGGTCTACTACGAGCAGTACTTC. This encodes CASSLGAGVYYEQYF.

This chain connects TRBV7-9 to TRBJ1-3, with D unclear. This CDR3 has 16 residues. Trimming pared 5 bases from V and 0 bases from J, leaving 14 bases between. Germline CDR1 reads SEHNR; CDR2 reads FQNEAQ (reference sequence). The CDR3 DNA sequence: TGTGCCAGCAGCCCTAGCGCGGGCTACTCTGGAAACACCATATATTTT. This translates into CASSPSAGYSGNTIYF. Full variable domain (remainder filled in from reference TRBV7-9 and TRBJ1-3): DTGVSQNPRHKITKRGQNVTFRCDPISEHNRLYWYRQTLGQGPEFLTYFQNEAQLEKSRLLSDRFSAERPKGSFSTLEIQRTEQGDSAMYLCASSPSAGYSGNTIYFGEGSWLTVV.

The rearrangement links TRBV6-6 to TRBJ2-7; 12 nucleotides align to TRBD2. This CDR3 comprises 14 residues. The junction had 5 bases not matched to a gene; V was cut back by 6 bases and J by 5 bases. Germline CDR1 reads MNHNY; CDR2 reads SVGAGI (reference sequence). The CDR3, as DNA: TGTGCCAGCAGGACTAGCGGGAGTTTCGACGAGCAGTACTTC. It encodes CASRTSGSFDEQYF.

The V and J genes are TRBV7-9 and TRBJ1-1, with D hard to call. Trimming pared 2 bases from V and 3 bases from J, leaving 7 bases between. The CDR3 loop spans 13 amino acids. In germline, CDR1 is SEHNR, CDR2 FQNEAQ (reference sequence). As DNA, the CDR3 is TGTGCCAGCAGCTTAAGCTCGGACACTGAAGCTTTCTTT. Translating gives CASSLSSDTEAFF.

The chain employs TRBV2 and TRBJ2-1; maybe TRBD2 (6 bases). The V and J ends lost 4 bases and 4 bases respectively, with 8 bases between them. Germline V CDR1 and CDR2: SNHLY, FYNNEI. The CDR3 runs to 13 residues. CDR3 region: CASSGGNYNEQFF. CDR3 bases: TGTGCCAGCAGTGGCGGGAATTACAATGAGCAGTTCTTC. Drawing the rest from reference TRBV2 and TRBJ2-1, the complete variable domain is EPEVTQTPSHQVTQMGQEVILRCVPISNHLYFYWYRQILGQKVEFLVSFYNNEISEKSEIFDDQFSVERPDGSNFTLKIRSTKLEDSAMYFCASSGGNYNEQFFGPGTRLTVL.

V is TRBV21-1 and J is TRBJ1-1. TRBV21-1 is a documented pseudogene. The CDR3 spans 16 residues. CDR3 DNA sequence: TGTGCCAGCAGCCTCCGTGGGGGGGCAGTGGGCACTGAAGCTTTCTTT. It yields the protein CASSLRGGAVGTEAFF.

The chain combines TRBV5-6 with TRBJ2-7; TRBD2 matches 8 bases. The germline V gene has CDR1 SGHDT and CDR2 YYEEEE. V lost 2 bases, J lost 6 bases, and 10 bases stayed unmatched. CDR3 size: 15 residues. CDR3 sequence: CASSFGSGSDSEQYF. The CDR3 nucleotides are TGTGCCAGCAGCTTTGGGAGCGGGAGTGACTCCGAGCAGTACTTC.

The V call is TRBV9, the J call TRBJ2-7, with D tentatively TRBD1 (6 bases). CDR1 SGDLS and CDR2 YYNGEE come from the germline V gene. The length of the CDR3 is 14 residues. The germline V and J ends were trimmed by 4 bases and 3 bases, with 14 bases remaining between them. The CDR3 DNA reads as TGTGCCAGCAGCCTGGACAGCATAAACTACGAGCAGTACTTC. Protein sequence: CASSLDSINYEQYF.